This T cell receptor (beta chain) was retrieved from a study of cytomegalovirus exposure and HLA in healthy donors. About the research overall: From around 180 million T cells, an earlier analysis saw roughly 100 million unique TCR beta sequences.

The V gene's germline CDR1 is SGHDT and CDR2 YYEEEE. The V gene lost 1 base and the J gene lost 1 base, with 17 bases spanning the gap. The CDR3 consists of 17 residues. PCR was performed using 60 Vbeta and 13 Jbeta primers. Sequencing was performed with immunoSEQ multiplex PCR; in TCRdb, only in-frame clones are kept and a portion is missing. The profile shows 150,000 to 200,000 clones, 75% to 85% of them singletons. The receptor was isolated from a male donor in good health and CMV-seropositive. The genes are TRBV5-6 and TRBJ1-1; D is possibly TRBD1 (5 bases). The specimen was PBMCs. Written as DNA, the CDR3 is TGTGCCAGCAGCTTGTTTCGGAAACAGGCTTCGAACACTGAAGCTTTCTTT. It translates to CASSLFRKQASNTEAFF.